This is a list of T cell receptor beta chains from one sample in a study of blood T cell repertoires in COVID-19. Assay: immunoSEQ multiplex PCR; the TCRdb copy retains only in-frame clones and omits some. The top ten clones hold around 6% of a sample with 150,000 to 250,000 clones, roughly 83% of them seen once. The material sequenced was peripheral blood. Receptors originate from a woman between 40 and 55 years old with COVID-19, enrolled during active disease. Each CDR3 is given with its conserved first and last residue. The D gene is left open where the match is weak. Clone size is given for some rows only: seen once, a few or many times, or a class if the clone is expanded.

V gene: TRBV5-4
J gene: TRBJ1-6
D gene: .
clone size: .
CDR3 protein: CASSLGQENSPLHF
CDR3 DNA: TGTGCCAGCAGCTTGGGACAGGAAAATTCACCCCTCCACTTT

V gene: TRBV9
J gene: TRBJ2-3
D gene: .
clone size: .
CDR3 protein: CASSVENGVGTDTQYF
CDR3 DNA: TGTGCCAGCAGCGTAGAAAACGGGGTAGGGACAGATACGCAGTATTTT

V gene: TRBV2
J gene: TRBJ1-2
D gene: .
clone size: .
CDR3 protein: CASSEYSLIENYGYTF
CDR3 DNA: TGTGCCAGCAGTGAATATAGCCTCATAGAGAACTATGGCTACACCTTC

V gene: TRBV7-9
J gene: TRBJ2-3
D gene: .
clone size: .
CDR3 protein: CASSFFAATDTQYF
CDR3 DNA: TGTGCCAGCAGCTTTTTTGCGGCCACAGATACGCAGTATTTT

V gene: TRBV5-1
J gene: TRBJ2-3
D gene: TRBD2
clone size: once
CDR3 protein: CASSALAGADTQYF
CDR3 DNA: TGCGCCAGCAGCGCCCTAGCGGGGGCAGATACGCAGTATTTT

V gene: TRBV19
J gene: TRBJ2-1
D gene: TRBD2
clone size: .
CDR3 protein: CASRRGGQDRESGRARGNEQFF
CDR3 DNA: TGTGCCAGTAGAAGGGGTGGGCAGGACAGGGAGAGCGGGAGGGCGAGGGGCAATGAGCAGTTCTTC

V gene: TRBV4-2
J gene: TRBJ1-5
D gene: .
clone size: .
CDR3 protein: CASSQAEDQPQHF
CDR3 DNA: TGTGCCAGCAGCCAAGCTGAGGATCAGCCCCAGCATTTT

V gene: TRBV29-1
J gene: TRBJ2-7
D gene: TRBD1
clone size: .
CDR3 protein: CSVGTGQYYEQYF
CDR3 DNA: TGCAGCGTTGGGACAGGGCAATACTACGAGCAGTACTTC

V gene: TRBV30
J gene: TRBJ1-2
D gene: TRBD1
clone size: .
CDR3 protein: CAWRGRQGGVYGYTF
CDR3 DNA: TGTGCCTGGAGGGGCCGACAGGGTGGCGTCTATGGCTACACCTTC

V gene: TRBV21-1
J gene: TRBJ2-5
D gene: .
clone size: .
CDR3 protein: CASGGRTFLSGETQYF
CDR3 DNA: TGTGCCAGCGGGGGCAGAACCTTCCTTTCTGGGGAGACCCAGTACTTC

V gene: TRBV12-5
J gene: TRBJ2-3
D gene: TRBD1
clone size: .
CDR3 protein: CASVVTGADTQYF
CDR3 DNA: TGTGCTAGTGTTGTTACAGGGGCAGATACGCAGTATTTT

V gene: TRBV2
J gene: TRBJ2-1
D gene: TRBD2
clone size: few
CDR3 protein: CASSSQREGHEQFF
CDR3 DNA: TGTGCCAGCAGTTCTCAGCGGGAGGGCCATGAGCAGTTCTTC

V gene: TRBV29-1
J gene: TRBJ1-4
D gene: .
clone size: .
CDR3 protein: CSVGRGTNEKLFF
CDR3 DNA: TGCAGCGTTGGCAGGGGTACTAATGAAAAACTGTTTTTT

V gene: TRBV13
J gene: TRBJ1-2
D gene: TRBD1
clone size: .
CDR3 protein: CASSSRTGGTF
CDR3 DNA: TGTGCCAGCAGCTCCCGGACAGGGGGCACCTTC

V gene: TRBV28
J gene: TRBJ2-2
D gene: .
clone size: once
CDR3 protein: CASSFTAGHTGELFF
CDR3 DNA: TGTGCCAGCAGTTTCACGGCGGGACACACCGGGGAGCTGTTTTTT

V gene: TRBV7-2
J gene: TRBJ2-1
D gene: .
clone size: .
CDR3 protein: CASSLGAGSYNEQFF
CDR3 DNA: TGTGCCAGCAGCTTAGGGGCAGGGTCCTACAATGAGCAGTTCTTC

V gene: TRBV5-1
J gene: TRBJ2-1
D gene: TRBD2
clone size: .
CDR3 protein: CASSGSSGNNNEQFF
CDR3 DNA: TGCGCCAGCAGCGGGTCCAGCGGGAATAACAATGAGCAGTTCTTC

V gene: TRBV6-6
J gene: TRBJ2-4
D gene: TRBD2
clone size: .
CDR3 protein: CASRPGLAGAKNIQYF
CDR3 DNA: TGTGCCAGCAGGCCCGGACTAGCGGGAGCCAAAAACATTCAGTACTTC

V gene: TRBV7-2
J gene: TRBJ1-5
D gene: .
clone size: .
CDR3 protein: CASSLSGPPINQPQHF
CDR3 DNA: TGTGCCAGCAGCTTAAGTGGCCCTCCAATCAATCAGCCCCAGCATTTT

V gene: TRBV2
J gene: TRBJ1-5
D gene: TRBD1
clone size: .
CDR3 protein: CASSEGDRRNQPQHF
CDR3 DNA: TGTGCCAGCAGTGAGGGGGACAGGCGCAATCAGCCCCAGCATTTT